Below are 25 T cell receptor beta chains sequenced from a single sample in a study of shared clonotypes between healthy human individuals. Clones were sequenced by immunoSEQ multiplex PCR, and TCRdb holds only the in-frame ones, with some missing. The sample includes roughly 500,000 clones, 79% of them seen just once. Sequenced: PBMCs. The receptors stem from a middle-aged woman in good health. Some clones in this sample may be carry-over from other donors' samples.

The V and J genes are TRBV2 and TRBJ2-7, with 12 bases identical to TRBD2. This CDR3 is 14 amino acids long. After removal of 6 bases from V and 4 bases from J, the junction contained 4 bases not matched to a gene. The germline V gene encodes CDR1 SNHLY and CDR2 FYNNEI. CDR3 bases: TGTGCCAGCAGGGGACTAGCGGGCAGATACGAGCAGTACTTC. Translation gives CASRGLAGRYEQYF. The full variable domain, completed using reference TRBV2 and TRBJ2-7, is EPEVTQTPSHQVTQMGQEVILRCVPISNHLYFYWYRQILGQKVEFLVSFYNNEISEKSEIFDDQFSVERPDGSNFTLKIRSTKLEDSAMYFCASRGLAGRYEQYFGPGTRLTVT.

This chain connects TRBV12-1 to TRBJ2-7; no check of the table's D call, TRBD2, against the DNA was made. TRBV12-1 represents a pseudogene. The length of the CDR3 is 11 residues. The CDR3 is CASSLGGEQYF. In nucleotides, the CDR3 is TGTGCCAGCAGCTTGGGGGGGGAGCAGTACTTC.

V is TRBV2 and J is TRBJ1-3; D possibly corresponds to TRBD1 (5 bases). Germline-derived CDR1 and CDR2 are SNHLY and FYNNEI. V lost 5 bases and J 2 bases, leaving 10 bases between the germline ends. This CDR3 is built from 14 residues. CDR3 coding DNA: TGTGCCAGCAGTAGTCTGGGGGCTGGAAACACCATATATTTT. It codes for CASSSLGAGNTIYF.

The chain combines TRBV6-5 with TRBJ2-7, with D perhaps being TRBD1 or TRBD2 (5 bases each). The length of the CDR3 is 15 residues. The germline V gene has CDR1 MNHEY and CDR2 SVGAGI. V dropped 0 bases and J dropped 0 bases, with 9 bases sitting between them. CDR3 bases: TGTGCCAGCAGTTACTCGCCAGGGAGCTCCTACGAGCAGTACTTC. It translates to CASSYSPGSSYEQYF.

This chain links TRBV5-6 with TRBJ1-4; no clear D gene. V gave up 1 base and J gave up 3 bases, with 10 bases separating them. The CDR3 consists of 15 residues. The V gene's germline CDR1 is SGHDT and CDR2 YYEEEE. The CDR3 loop reads CASSLQGSANEKLFF. The CDR3 nucleotides read TGTGCCAGCAGCTTGCAAGGGTCTGCTAATGAAAAACTGTTTTTT.

This chain connects TRBV29-1 to TRBJ1-4; D is uncertain. From germline, CDR1 is SQVTM and CDR2 ANQGSEA. Trimming shortened V by 7 bases and J by 0 bases, and 9 bases separated the two germline ends. CDR3 length: 13 amino acids. The CDR3 region has the DNA TGCAGCGGAATATTTGCAACTAATGAAAAACTGTTTTTT. This translates into CSGIFATNEKLFF.

The chain recombines TRBV2 with TRBJ2-7, with TRBD1 matching over 10 bases. V shed 6 bases and J 6 bases; nucleotides not matched to a gene: 5. The CDR3 extends over 13 amino acids. Germline-derived CDR1 and CDR2 are SNHLY and FYNNEI. CDR3 amino acids: CASRGTGVGEQYF. In DNA, the CDR3 is TGTGCCAGCAGGGGGACAGGGGTGGGCGAGCAGTACTTC.

The V gene is TRBV5-8, the J gene TRBJ2-5; TRBD1 agrees at 7 bases. Germline V CDR1 and CDR2: SGHTS, YDEGEE. This CDR3 is 13 amino acids long. With V trimmed by 5 bases and J by 4 bases, 5 bases remained unmatched. CDR3 bases: TGTGCCAGCAGGGTAGGGGGCATAGAGACCCAGTACTTC. It yields the protein CASRVGGIETQYF.

This sequence joins TRBV28 and TRBJ2-5, with D tentatively TRBD1 (5 bases). The CDR3 is made up of 13 amino acids. V was trimmed by 1 base and J by 7 bases, leaving 10 bases between them. Germline CDR1 reads MDHEN; CDR2 reads SYDVKM. CDR3 loop: CASSLYRPGTQYF. The CDR3 coding sequence is TGTGCCAGCAGTTTATACAGGCCGGGGACCCAGTACTTC.

The chain is built from TRBV7-6 and TRBJ1-4, with D unclear. V gave up 5 bases and J gave up 4 bases, with 14 bases separating them. Looked up from germline, CDR1 is SGHVS and CDR2 is FNYEAQ. There are 15 residues in the CDR3. The CDR3 spells CASSPRALGNEKLFF. CDR3 DNA sequence: TGTGCCAGCAGCCCAAGAGCGCTGGGTAATGAAAAACTGTTTTTT.

The CDR3 nucleotides read TGCGCCAGCAGCCACGGGACTTCCGAAGATACGCAGTATTTT. Amino acid sequence: CASSHGTSEDTQYF. The chain recombines TRBV5-1 with TRBJ2-3; TRBD2 is a possible D gene (6 bases). Germline-derived CDR1 and CDR2 are SGHRS and YFSETQ. The CDR3 is 14 residues long. V was cut by 4 bases and J by 5 bases, with 14 bases left in between.

This chain joins TRBV5-4 and TRBJ2-3; 7 bases map to TRBD2. The CDR3 consists of 15 residues. V trimming: 4 bases; J trimming: 0 bases; junction bases outside the gene matches: 5. Looked up from germline, CDR1 is SGHNT and CDR2 is YYREEE (reference sequence). CDR3 nucleotide sequence: TGTGCCAGCAGCGCAGCTAGCGGCAGCACAGATACGCAGTATTTT. Translation: CASSAASGSTDTQYF.

The chain employs TRBV6-1 and TRBJ2-1; D may be TRBD2 (5 bases). V was shortened by 6 bases and J by 10 bases, with 10 bases between the two germline ends. The CDR3 has 11 amino acids. CDR1 and CDR2 (germline): MNHNS, SASEGT. The CDR3 is CASRRGVEQFF. CDR3 DNA: TGTGCCAGCAGACGGGGAGTGGAGCAGTTCTTC.

The chain employs TRBV25-1 and TRBJ2-2; 8 bases are shared with TRBD1. The CDR3 loop spans 17 amino acids. CDR1 is MGHDK and CDR2 is SYGVNS in the germline V gene. The J segment lost 2 bases and the V segment lost 1 base, leaving 6 bases of the junction unmatched. The CDR3 DNA reads TGTGCCAGCAGTGAATGGGGGGACAGGCACAACACCGGGGAGCTGTTTTTT. Amino acids: CASSEWGDRHNTGELFF.

This sequence joins TRBV7-2 and TRBJ2-2, with D possibly being TRBD1 or TRBD2 (5 bases each). From germline, CDR1 is SGHTA and CDR2 FQGNSA. The CDR3 sequence is 15 residues long. The ends were cut back, 2 bases at V and 5 bases at J, with 12 bases in the middle. The CDR3 spells CASSLRAGRTGELFF. DNA of the CDR3: TGTGCCAGCAGCTTAAGGGCAGGGAGAACCGGGGAGCTGTTTTTT.

The CDR3: CASSLEEGRGTEAFF. DNA for the CDR3: TGCGCCAGCAGCTTGGAGGAGGGGAGAGGAACTGAAGCTTTCTTT. The genes are TRBV5-1 and TRBJ1-1; possible D gene TRBD1, 5 bases. V dropped 0 bases and J dropped 5 bases, with 14 bases sitting between them. The CDR3 is 15 amino acids. CDR1 SGHRS and CDR2 YFSETQ come from the germline V gene.

The table lists this clone with a count of one. The V gene is TRBV6-5, the J gene TRBJ1-2, with D possibly matching TRBD1 (5 bases). The CDR3 contains 15 residues. Trimming shortened V by 4 bases and J by 3 bases, and 15 bases separated the two germline ends. Germline V CDR1 and CDR2: MNHEY, SVGAGI. The CDR3 loop is CASSLRGQFDYGYTF. CDR3 nucleotide sequence: TGTGCCAGCAGTTTAAGGGGCCAGTTTGACTATGGCTACACCTTC.

J is TRBJ2-2 and V is TRBV14; D not resolved. The CDR3 consists of 14 residues. Germline CDR1 is SGHDN and CDR2 is FVKESK. Trimming cost V 3 bases and J 5 bases, with 10 bases left between them. The DNA of the CDR3 is TGTGCCAGCAGCCAGGCGAGAAGGACCGGGGAGCTGTTTTTT. This sequence encodes CASSQARRTGELFF.

The DNA of the CDR3 is TGTGCCAGCTCACCGGGACAGGCGAGCTCTGGGGCCAACGTCCTGACTTTC. It translates to CASSPGQASSGANVLTF. The chain links TRBV18 to TRBJ2-6; 8 nucleotides align to TRBD1. CDR1 and CDR2 (germline): KGHSH, LQKENI. This CDR3 is 17 amino acids long. Trimming removed 3 bases from V and 0 bases from J; junction bases left unmatched: 4.

The chain couples TRBV10-3 to TRBJ2-3; D ambiguous. The V end was cut by 3 bases, the J end by 3 bases, with 4 bases between. The germline V gene encodes CDR1 ENHRY and CDR2 SYGVKD. The CDR3 contains 12 residues. CDR3 DNA: TGTGCCATCAGTGATGCGACAGATACGCAGTATTTT. Translated: CAISDATDTQYF.

The J gene is TRBJ2-7, the V gene TRBV6-5; TRBD2 matches at 8 bases. This CDR3 has 13 residues. Looked up from germline, CDR1 is MNHEY and CDR2 is SVGAGI. Losses at the gene ends were 7 bases for V and 6 bases for J; bases not matched to a gene: 8. This CDR3 is CASKDPGGTEQYF. The DNA of the CDR3 is TGTGCCAGCAAGGACCCGGGAGGGACCGAGCAGTACTTC.

This clone showed up just once. The sample holds other DNA sequences that translate to the same CDR3. The chain couples TRBV6-5 to TRBJ1-3; D call uncertain. The CDR3 length is 11 residues. The V end lost 3 bases, the J end lost 7 bases, and 4 bases lay between the germline ends. Germline CDR1 reads MNHEY; CDR2 reads SVGAGI. The CDR3 protein is CASSYGNTIYF. The DNA of the CDR3 is TGTGCCAGCAGTTATGGGAACACCATATATTTT.

The rearrangement links TRBV2 to TRBJ2-7; TRBD2 matches 13 bases. The CDR3 spans 16 residues. Per the germline V gene, CDR1 is SNHLY and CDR2 is FYNNEI. V dropped 4 bases and J dropped 6; count of bases not matched to a gene: 9. The CDR3 here is CASSGYGLAGETEQYF. Written as DNA, the CDR3 is TGTGCCAGCAGTGGCTACGGACTAGCGGGAGAGACCGAGCAGTACTTC.

At least ten counts were recorded for this clone. The chain is built from TRBV5-1 and TRBJ2-7; D is possibly TRBD1 (5 bases). Germline values: CDR1 SGHRS, CDR2 YFSETQ. The V end lost 0 bases, the J end lost 1 base, and 20 bases lay between the germline ends. The CDR3 is 18 amino acids. CDR3 bases: TGCGCCAGCAGCTTGGCGTCAGGGCAGGATGCCAAGTCCTACGAGCAGTACTTC. Translation gives CASSLASGQDAKSYEQYF.

The chain links TRBV6-1 to TRBJ2-1, with D possibly being TRBD1 or TRBD2 (5 bases each). The CDR3 covers 16 residues. V was trimmed by 2 bases and J by 2 bases, leaving 13 bases between them. CDR1 and CDR2 (germline): MNHNS, SASEGT. CDR3 region: CASSEMRGVPYNEQFF. In DNA form, the CDR3 reads TGTGCCAGCAGTGAAATGAGGGGAGTGCCCTACAATGAGCAGTTCTTC.